A selection of T cell receptor beta chains follows, all from one sample in a study of shared clonotypes between healthy human individuals. Libraries were prepared by immunoSEQ multiplex PCR; TCRdb keeps only in-frame clonotypes and omits some of them. The sample has about 2.2 million clones; roughly 95% are singletons. Sequenced: naive CD8+ T cells from PBMCs. These receptors were collected from a man younger than 35 in good health. Some clones in this sample may be carry-over from other donors' samples. The CDR3 runs from the conserved cysteine through the conserved F or W. The D gene is left open where the match is weak. For some rows the clone size is stated as once, few or many, or as a class when expanded; others skip it.

V gene: TRBV5-4
D gene: -
J gene: TRBJ2-7
clone size: -
CDR3 protein: CASSLVRVEQYF

V gene: TRBV4-3
D gene: -
J gene: TRBJ2-3
clone size: -
CDR3 protein: CASSQDLTGFTDTQYF

V gene: TRBV11-2
D gene: -
J gene: TRBJ2-1
clone size: -
CDR3 protein: CASSGRNNEQFF

V gene: TRBV7-9
D gene: -
J gene: TRBJ2-1
clone size: once
CDR3 protein: CASSLREGGWAEQFF

V gene: TRBV14
D gene: -
J gene: TRBJ2-3
clone size: -
CDR3 protein: CASTPGGASTDTQYF

V gene: TRBV9
D gene: -
J gene: TRBJ2-2
clone size: few
CDR3 protein: CASSFHQTEANTGELFF

V gene: TRBV7-9
D gene: -
J gene: TRBJ2-2
clone size: -
CDR3 protein: CASSLGGAGTGELFF

V gene: TRBV5-6
D gene: TRBD2
J gene: TRBJ2-3
clone size: -
CDR3 protein: CASSLGAGAQYF

V gene: TRBV4-3
D gene: -
J gene: TRBJ1-2
clone size: -
CDR3 protein: CASSQDPWNSNYGYTF

V gene: TRBV28
D gene: TRBD1
J gene: TRBJ1-2
clone size: few
CDR3 protein: CASSFPGQGNTF

V gene: TRBV28
D gene: TRBD1
J gene: TRBJ2-7
clone size: -
CDR3 protein: CASSRDREIEQYF

V gene: TRBV25-1
D gene: TRBD1
J gene: TRBJ2-7
clone size: -
CDR3 protein: CASTGQGHEQYF

V gene: TRBV6-6
D gene: -
J gene: TRBJ2-2
clone size: -
CDR3 protein: CASSLHRDEELFF

V gene: TRBV19
D gene: -
J gene: TRBJ1-2
clone size: -
CDR3 protein: CASSTEGRRNGYTF

V gene: TRBV21-1
D gene: -
J gene: TRBJ2-7
clone size: -
CDR3 protein: CASSTHPLAGGPSASYEQYF

V gene: TRBV6-5
D gene: -
J gene: TRBJ2-5
clone size: once
CDR3 protein: CASRLGIGSQETQYF

V gene: TRBV30
D gene: -
J gene: TRBJ1-1
clone size: few
CDR3 protein: CAWIDRNTEAFF

V gene: TRBV15
D gene: -
J gene: TRBJ1-1
clone size: -
CDR3 protein: CATGLARDTEAFF

V gene: TRBV27
D gene: -
J gene: TRBJ1-5
clone size: -
CDR3 protein: CASSPGSHYQPQHF

V gene: TRBV18
D gene: -
J gene: TRBJ2-1
clone size: -
CDR3 protein: CASCLDTPQFF

V gene: TRBV19
D gene: -
J gene: TRBJ2-7
clone size: -
CDR3 protein: CASSRRGAYEQYF

V gene: TRBV5-1
D gene: -
J gene: TRBJ1-1
clone size: -
CDR3 protein: CASSLREDEAFF

V gene: TRBV5-3
D gene: -
J gene: TRBJ2-3
clone size: -
CDR3 protein: CARSLSPATDTQYF

V gene: TRBV7-3
D gene: -
J gene: TRBJ2-1
clone size: -
CDR3 protein: CASSLSSSPRYNEQFF

V gene: TRBV30
D gene: TRBD2
J gene: TRBJ2-7
clone size: once
CDR3 protein: CAWAQGGLVEQYF

V gene: TRBV29-1
D gene: -
J gene: TRBJ2-1
clone size: -
CDR3 protein: CSVEKASGNEQFF

V gene: TRBV11-2
D gene: -
J gene: TRBJ2-7
clone size: -
CDR3 protein: CASSSRQSYEQYF

V gene: TRBV9
D gene: TRBD2
J gene: TRBJ2-7
clone size: -
CDR3 protein: CASSVEAGYSSYEQYF

V gene: TRBV4-3
D gene: TRBD2
J gene: TRBJ2-3
clone size: -
CDR3 protein: CASSRLAGGKGTDTQYF

V gene: TRBV19
D gene: TRBD2
J gene: TRBJ2-1
clone size: -
CDR3 protein: CASTPGLAGGSSYNEQFF

V gene: TRBV6-6
D gene: TRBD2
J gene: TRBJ2-7
clone size: -
CDR3 protein: CAPRVAGVWSYEQYF

V gene: TRBV4-3
D gene: TRBD2
J gene: TRBJ2-7
clone size: -
CDR3 protein: CASSQGVGGRASYEQYF

V gene: TRBV27
D gene: TRBD2
J gene: TRBJ2-1
clone size: -
CDR3 protein: CASSQAGGPYNEQFF

V gene: TRBV4-1
D gene: -
J gene: TRBJ2-7
clone size: -
CDR3 protein: CASSQDIFREHQYEQYF

V gene: TRBV9
D gene: TRBD2
J gene: TRBJ2-5
clone size: -
CDR3 protein: CASSAGTSGRGQETQYF

V gene: TRBV11-2
D gene: TRBD1
J gene: TRBJ2-2
clone size: once
CDR3 protein: CASSFTPGQMANTGELFF

V gene: TRBV27
D gene: -
J gene: TRBJ2-7
clone size: -
CDR3 protein: CASSLSAGSLTYEQYF

V gene: TRBV19
D gene: -
J gene: TRBJ1-5
clone size: -
CDR3 protein: CASSLGQNNQPQHF

V gene: TRBV19
D gene: -
J gene: TRBJ1-5
clone size: -
CDR3 protein: CASSFGDSNQPQHF

V gene: TRBV6-6
D gene: TRBD2
J gene: TRBJ2-7
clone size: -
CDR3 protein: CASSHLAGGPYEQYF

V gene: TRBV27
D gene: -
J gene: TRBJ2-7
clone size: -
CDR3 protein: CASSFGGGYEQYF

V gene: TRBV10-3
D gene: -
J gene: TRBJ1-2
clone size: -
CDR3 protein: CAISLGDTFPLGYTF

V gene: TRBV28
D gene: -
J gene: TRBJ2-3
clone size: -
CDR3 protein: CASRPLGWADTQYF

V gene: TRBV27
D gene: -
J gene: TRBJ2-7
clone size: -
CDR3 protein: CASSLSSLGEQYF

V gene: TRBV30
D gene: -
J gene: TRBJ2-7
clone size: -
CDR3 protein: CAWSSWRTYEQYF

V gene: TRBV7-2
D gene: TRBD2
J gene: TRBJ2-7
clone size: -
CDR3 protein: CASSLGGGRDYEQYF

V gene: TRBV6-1
D gene: -
J gene: TRBJ2-7
clone size: -
CDR3 protein: CASSEGLGPYEQYF

V gene: TRBV27
D gene: -
J gene: TRBJ2-7
clone size: -
CDR3 protein: CASARSPSYEQYF

V gene: TRBV27
D gene: -
J gene: TRBJ1-1
clone size: once
CDR3 protein: CASTSSGNTEAFF

V gene: TRBV7-2
D gene: -
J gene: TRBJ2-5
clone size: -
CDR3 protein: CASSLDYHQETQYF

V gene: TRBV7-2
D gene: TRBD2
J gene: TRBJ2-5
clone size: -
CDR3 protein: CASSHEREYFYRGETQYF

V gene: TRBV5-6
D gene: TRBD2
J gene: TRBJ2-1
clone size: -
CDR3 protein: CASSLTSGRIDEQFF

V gene: TRBV25-1
D gene: -
J gene: TRBJ2-1
clone size: -
CDR3 protein: CASSESLAEYNEQFF